This passage covers 31 T cell receptor beta chains from one sample sequenced in a study of OX40 agonist ivuxolimab in advanced cancers. Method: immunoSEQ multiplex PCR; TCRdb's copy keeps in-frame clones and lacks some. Here the sample spans under 50,000 clones, approximately 83% being singletons. The sequenced sample was CD4+ or CD8+ T cells sorted from blood, obtained in a trial of the OX40 agonist ivuxolimab. The receptors were gathered from an adult with an advanced solid tumor such as melanoma, head and neck, liver or kidney cancer.

The chain carries TRBV5-1 and TRBJ1-2; D might be TRBD1 (6 bases). CDR1 and CDR2 (germline): SGHRS, YFSETQ. V lost 0 bases and J lost 8, with 11 bases in between. This CDR3 is 13 amino acids long. The CDR3 spells CASSLDRADGYTF. The CDR3 DNA reads as TGCGCCAGCAGCTTGGACAGGGCGGACGGCTACACCTTC.

V is TRBV27 and J is TRBJ2-7, with 8 nucleotides matching TRBD1. The CDR3 totals 14 residues. The germline CDR1 and CDR2 sequences are MNHEY and SMNVEV (reference sequence). J gave up 1 base and V 6 bases, and 5 bases lay outside the gene matches. DNA for the CDR3: TGTGCCAGCAGAGGGACAGGAACGTCCTACGAGCAGTACTTC. It translates to CASRGTGTSYEQYF.

The CDR3: CASSLGVVAEQYF. CDR3 bases: TGTGCCAGCAGCTTAGGGGTTGTCGCCGAGCAGTACTTC. This chain uses TRBV5-6 with TRBJ2-7, with a tentative D call TRBD1 (5 bases). Germline V gene lookup returns CDR1 SGHDT and CDR2 YYEEEE. V was clipped by 2 bases and J by 6 bases, with 12 bases between them. This CDR3 spans 13 amino acids.

Concerning this clone: Other nucleotide sequences from this sample produce the same CDR3. The V and J genes are TRBV5-4 and TRBJ1-1, with D unresolved. The germline V gene encodes CDR1 SGHNT and CDR2 YYREEE (reference sequence). The CDR3 sequence is 11 residues long. The V end lost 4 bases, the J end lost 2 bases, and 3 bases lay between the germline ends. The CDR3 bases are TGTGCCAGCAGCCTTAACACTGAAGCTTTCTTT. Translation gives CASSLNTEAFF.

This chain uses TRBV7-8 with TRBJ2-5; 7 bases map to TRBD1. This CDR3 spans 15 amino acids. CDR1 SGHVS and CDR2 FQNEAQ come from the germline V gene. Trimming removed 5 bases from V and 2 bases from J; junction bases left unmatched: 8. The CDR3 sequence: CASSTTTGLQETQYF. The CDR3 DNA reads TGTGCCAGCAGCACCACGACAGGGTTGCAAGAGACCCAGTACTTC.

The gene calls are TRBV5-6 and TRBJ2-7; 8 positions agree with TRBD1. Trimming cost V 3 bases and J 4 bases; bases outside gene matches: 6. This CDR3 comprises 14 residues. Germline lookup yields CDR1 SGHDT and CDR2 YYEEEE. In DNA, the CDR3 is TGTGCCAGCAGCTCAAATTACAGGGGGTACGAGCAGTACGTC. Translation: CASSSNYRGYEQYV.

This chain uses TRBV7-9 with TRBJ2-3, with D hard to call. Germline assignment: CDR1 SEHNR and CDR2 FQNEAQ (reference sequence). V lost 1 base and J 4 bases, leaving 9 bases between the germline ends. This CDR3 comprises 14 residues. Here the CDR3 reads CASSLVGFADTQYF. The CDR3 DNA reads TGTGCCAGCAGCTTAGTTGGCTTCGCAGATACGCAGTATTTT.

The chain recombines TRBV4-1 with TRBJ2-2; D possibly matches TRBD1 or TRBD2 (5 bases each). The V end lost 7 bases, the J end lost 7 bases, and 13 bases lay between the germline ends. Germline V CDR1 and CDR2: MGHRA, YSYEKL. This CDR3 region has 13 residues. The CDR3 nucleotides are TGCGCCAGCACGGGACCCGGCGACGGGGAGCTGTTTTTT. This sequence encodes CASTGPGDGELFF.

This clone was seen once. The rearrangement joins TRBV13 to TRBJ2-1; a weak D match, TRBD1 (6 bases). V lost 5 bases and J lost 7, with 9 bases in between. CDR1 and CDR2 (germline): PRHDT, FYEKMQ (reference sequence). The CDR3 length is 12 residues. This chain's CDR3 is CASSVQGNEQFF. The CDR3 DNA follows: TGTGCCAGCAGCGTACAGGGTAATGAGCAGTTCTTC.

The chain couples TRBV27 to TRBJ2-1; the D gene is possibly TRBD2 (6 bases). V lost 5 bases to trimming and J lost 6 bases, with 11 bases between them. From germline, CDR1 is MNHEY and CDR2 SMNVEV (reference sequence). This CDR3 comprises 13 residues. CDR3 sequence: CASSRGLSNEQFF. In DNA form, the CDR3 reads TGTGCCAGCAGTAGGGGACTGAGCAATGAGCAGTTCTTC.

The genes are TRBV9 and TRBJ2-4; maybe TRBD1 (6 bases). From germline, CDR1 is SGDLS and CDR2 YYNGEE. This CDR3 spans 15 amino acids. The V gene lost 0 bases and the J gene lost 10 bases, with 17 bases spanning the gap. CDR3 loop: CASSVAPRAGVIQYF. The CDR3, as DNA: TGTGCCAGCAGCGTAGCCCCCCGGGCAGGGGTTATTCAGTACTTC. The complete variable domain, with remaining parts taken from reference TRBV9 and TRBJ2-4, reads DSGVTQTPKHLITATGQRVTLRCSPRSGDLSVYWYQQSLDQGLQFLIQYYNGEERAKGNILERFSAQQFPDLHSELNLSSLELGDSALYFCASSVAPRAGVIQYFGAGTRLSVL.

This chain connects TRBV5-8 to TRBJ2-2; 9 positions agree with TRBD1. V lost 2 bases, J lost 4 bases, and 3 bases stayed unmatched. CDR1 and CDR2 from the germline V gene are SGHTS and YDEGEE. The CDR3 extends over 15 amino acids. This CDR3 is CASSFLTGGTGELFF. The DNA for the CDR3 is TGTGCCAGCAGCTTCCTGACAGGGGGCACCGGGGAGCTGTTTTTT.

This clone appeared once. CDR3 bases: TGCGCCAGCAGCCAAGTACGGTTTAACTATGGCTACACCTTC. This codes for CASSQVRFNYGYTF. The rearrangement uses TRBV4-1 and TRBJ1-2; D ambiguous. V lost 1 base, J lost 1 base, and 7 bases lay in between. The CDR3 totals 14 residues. Germline values: CDR1 MGHRA, CDR2 YSYEKL.

This clone has a handful of counts. The chain employs TRBV9 and TRBJ1-1; 7 bases fit TRBD1. CDR1 is SGDLS, CDR2 YYNGEE, per germline. The V segment lost 2 bases and the J segment 4 bases; nucleotides outside the gene matches: 11. The CDR3 totals 16 residues. The CDR3 region is CASSVDQTGHSTEAFF. In DNA form, the CDR3 reads TGTGCCAGCAGCGTTGATCAGACAGGGCATTCCACTGAAGCTTTCTTT.

V is TRBV4-1 and J is TRBJ1-3; TRBD1 aligns across 8 bases. J lost 0 bases, V lost 4 bases, and 5 bases had no gene match. The CDR3 is made up of 16 amino acids. The germline CDR1 and CDR2 sequences are MGHRA and YSYEKL. The CDR3 here is CASSPGQVSSGNTIYF. The CDR3 nucleotides are TGCGCCAGCAGCCCGGGACAGGTGAGCTCTGGAAACACCATATATTTT.

The chain combines TRBV6-6 with TRBJ2-1; maybe TRBD2 (7 bases). Germline CDR1 reads MNHNY; CDR2 reads SVGAGI (reference sequence). This CDR3 spans 16 amino acids. V was shortened by 4 bases and J by 4 bases, with 17 bases between the two germline ends. The CDR3 region is CASSSPLAGAYNEQFF. CDR3 coding DNA: TGTGCCAGCAGTTCCCCCCTGGCGGGGGCTTACAATGAGCAGTTCTTC.

The V and J genes are TRBV4-1 and TRBJ2-2, with a weak D call TRBD1 (6 bases). Germline V lookup: CDR1 MGHRA, CDR2 YSYEKL. The CDR3 totals 16 residues. Trimming took 2 bases from V and 3 from J, leaving 13 bases between them. CDR3 protein: CASSQTGFLDTGELFF. CDR3 DNA sequence: TGCGCCAGCAGCCAAACAGGGTTTTTAGACACCGGGGAGCTGTTTTTT.

This chain links TRBV5-1 with TRBJ1-4; TRBD1 agrees at 9 bases. The germline V gene has CDR1 SGHRS and CDR2 YFSETQ. Trimming at V came to 4 bases and at J to 10 bases, leaving 20 bases not matched to a gene. This CDR3 comprises 18 residues. CDR3 DNA sequence: TGCGCCAGCAGCCCCCCCCCGGGACAGGGTAGGGCTGATGGAAAACTGTTTTTT. It encodes CASSPPPGQGRADGKLFF.

The chain recombines TRBV9 with TRBJ2-2; 9 nucleotides match TRBD1. Germline V gene lookup returns CDR1 SGDLS and CDR2 YYNGEE. The CDR3 covers 16 residues. The ends lost 0 bases at V and 7 bases at J; junction bases unmatched: 7. The CDR3 is CASSVALGQGIGELFF. The CDR3 DNA is TGTGCCAGCAGCGTAGCTTTGGGACAGGGTATCGGGGAGCTGTTTTTT.

This clone has a single count. This chain links TRBV5-6 with TRBJ1-2; no definite D call. Trimming stripped 6 bases from V and 3 bases from J, with 9 bases between. In germline, CDR1 is SGHDT, CDR2 YYEEEE. This CDR3 has 12 residues. The DNA of the CDR3 is TGTGCCAGCACAGTCAATCACTATGGCTACACCTTC. It is translated as CASTVNHYGYTF.

The CDR3 coding sequence is TGTGCCAGCAGTTACTCATCCGGGAGGGACGAGTTCTTC. This encodes CASSYSSGRDEFF. The V gene is TRBV6-5, the J gene TRBJ2-1; the match to TRBD2 covers 8 bases. The CDR3 consists of 13 residues. V was pared by 0 bases and J by 14 bases, with 6 bases of the junction left unmatched. The germline V gene encodes CDR1 MNHEY and CDR2 SVGAGI.

The rearrangement joins TRBV27 to TRBJ1-1; D is uncertain. This CDR3 has 14 amino acids. The germline V gene has CDR1 MNHEY and CDR2 SMNVEV (reference sequence). The V end lost 3 bases, the J end lost 0 bases, and 8 bases lay between the germline ends. CDR3 coding DNA: TGTGCCAGCAGTTTCTTGGGTGTGAACACTGAAGCTTTCTTT. Amino acids: CASSFLGVNTEAFF.

The chain combines TRBV5-5 with TRBJ1-1, with D maybe TRBD1 (6 bases). This CDR3 region has 17 residues. Germline values: CDR1 SGHKS, CDR2 YYEKEE (reference sequence). V shed 7 bases and J shed 1 base, with 23 bases lying between them. CDR3 region: CASSEVTGFLPNTEAFF. CDR3 bases: TGTGCCAGCTCCGAGGTAACAGGGTTTCTTCCGAACACTGAAGCTTTCTTT.

The chain employs TRBV7-8 and TRBJ2-1; 9 bases agree with TRBD2. The CDR3 is 15 amino acids. Germline V CDR1 and CDR2: SGHVS, FQNEAQ. V trimming: 2 bases; J trimming: 8 bases; junction bases outside the gene matches: 7. This CDR3 reads CASSLLLAGVDEQFF. In nucleotides, the CDR3 is TGTGCCAGCAGCTTACTTTTAGCGGGAGTCGATGAGCAGTTCTTC.

This chain connects TRBV5-4 to TRBJ2-2; a possible D gene is TRBD2 (6 bases). This CDR3 has 13 amino acids. CDR1 is SGHNT and CDR2 is YYREEE in the germline V gene (reference sequence). V lost 3 bases and J 3 bases, leaving 6 bases between the germline ends. CDR3 bases: TGTGCCAGCAGCTCGGGGGACACCGGGGAGCTGTTTTTT. It translates to CASSSGDTGELFF. Full variable domain (rest looked up from reference TRBV5-4 and TRBJ2-2): ETGVTQSPTHLIKTRGQQVTLRCSSQSGHNTVSWYQQALGQGPQFIFQYYREEENGRGNFPPRFSGLQFPNYSSELNVNALELDDSALYLCASSSGDTGELFFGEGSRLTVL.

The chain links TRBV6-5 to TRBJ2-3, with D tentatively TRBD1 (6 bases). Trimming cost V 0 bases and J 4 bases, with 8 bases left between them. This CDR3 is built from 14 residues. Germline loops: CDR1 MNHEY, CDR2 SVGAGI. In DNA, the CDR3 is TGTGCCAGCAGTTACTCCTGGGGGCCAGATACGCAGTATTTT. This encodes CASSYSWGPDTQYF.

This clone was found once. The chain employs TRBV14 and TRBJ2-3, with unresolved D. The germline gives CDR1 SGHDN, CDR2 FVKESK. This CDR3 has 14 residues. V was trimmed by 4 bases and J by 3 bases, leaving 11 bases between them. CDR3 DNA: TGTGCCAGCAGCCCCCCTTTCGGGACAGATACGCAGTATTTT. Translated, it gives CASSPPFGTDTQYF.

Here the CDR3 reads CASSQVPTSGDYNEQFF. In DNA, the CDR3 is TGCGCCAGCAGCCAAGTCCCGACTAGCGGAGACTACAATGAGCAGTTCTTC. The chain uses TRBV4-1 and TRBJ2-1, with 9 bases identical to TRBD2. CDR1 and CDR2 from the germline V gene are MGHRA and YSYEKL. Unmatched junction bases numbered 7, after V lost 1 base and J lost 3 bases. This CDR3 has 17 residues.

The rearrangement links TRBV9 to TRBJ1-2; TRBD1 is a possible D gene (5 bases). Trimming left V 2 bases short and J 4 bases short, with 9 bases between. Germline CDR1 and CDR2: SGDLS and YYNGEE. The CDR3 spans 13 residues. The CDR3 DNA follows: TGTGCCAGCAGCGTGGGGGGTGGCTATGGCTACACCTTC. Translation: CASSVGGGYGYTF. The full variable domain, completed using reference TRBV9 and TRBJ1-2, is DSGVTQTPKHLITATGQRVTLRCSPRSGDLSVYWYQQSLDQGLQFLIQYYNGEERAKGNILERFSAQQFPDLHSELNLSSLELGDSALYFCASSVGGGYGYTFGSGTRLTVV.

The rearrangement uses TRBV9 and TRBJ2-6, with 9 bases fitting TRBD2. J gave up 13 bases and V 0 bases, and 11 bases lay outside the gene matches. The CDR3 has 16 residues. Per the germline V gene, CDR1 is SGDLS and CDR2 is YYNGEE. The CDR3 nucleotides are TGTGCCAGCAGCGTAGATAGGACTAGCGCCGGGCAGGTCCTGACTTTC. This sequence encodes CASSVDRTSAGQVLTF.

The chain has TRBV29-1 and TRBJ1-3; D gene uncertain. The CDR3 has 15 amino acids. With 0 bases removed from V and 0 bases from J, the gap between germline ends came to 9 bases. Germline V lookup: CDR1 SQVTM, CDR2 ANQGSEA. CDR3 bases: TGCAGCGTTGAAGATTGGTCCGGCTCTGGAAACACCATATATTTT. Its protein product is CSVEDWSGSGNTIYF.